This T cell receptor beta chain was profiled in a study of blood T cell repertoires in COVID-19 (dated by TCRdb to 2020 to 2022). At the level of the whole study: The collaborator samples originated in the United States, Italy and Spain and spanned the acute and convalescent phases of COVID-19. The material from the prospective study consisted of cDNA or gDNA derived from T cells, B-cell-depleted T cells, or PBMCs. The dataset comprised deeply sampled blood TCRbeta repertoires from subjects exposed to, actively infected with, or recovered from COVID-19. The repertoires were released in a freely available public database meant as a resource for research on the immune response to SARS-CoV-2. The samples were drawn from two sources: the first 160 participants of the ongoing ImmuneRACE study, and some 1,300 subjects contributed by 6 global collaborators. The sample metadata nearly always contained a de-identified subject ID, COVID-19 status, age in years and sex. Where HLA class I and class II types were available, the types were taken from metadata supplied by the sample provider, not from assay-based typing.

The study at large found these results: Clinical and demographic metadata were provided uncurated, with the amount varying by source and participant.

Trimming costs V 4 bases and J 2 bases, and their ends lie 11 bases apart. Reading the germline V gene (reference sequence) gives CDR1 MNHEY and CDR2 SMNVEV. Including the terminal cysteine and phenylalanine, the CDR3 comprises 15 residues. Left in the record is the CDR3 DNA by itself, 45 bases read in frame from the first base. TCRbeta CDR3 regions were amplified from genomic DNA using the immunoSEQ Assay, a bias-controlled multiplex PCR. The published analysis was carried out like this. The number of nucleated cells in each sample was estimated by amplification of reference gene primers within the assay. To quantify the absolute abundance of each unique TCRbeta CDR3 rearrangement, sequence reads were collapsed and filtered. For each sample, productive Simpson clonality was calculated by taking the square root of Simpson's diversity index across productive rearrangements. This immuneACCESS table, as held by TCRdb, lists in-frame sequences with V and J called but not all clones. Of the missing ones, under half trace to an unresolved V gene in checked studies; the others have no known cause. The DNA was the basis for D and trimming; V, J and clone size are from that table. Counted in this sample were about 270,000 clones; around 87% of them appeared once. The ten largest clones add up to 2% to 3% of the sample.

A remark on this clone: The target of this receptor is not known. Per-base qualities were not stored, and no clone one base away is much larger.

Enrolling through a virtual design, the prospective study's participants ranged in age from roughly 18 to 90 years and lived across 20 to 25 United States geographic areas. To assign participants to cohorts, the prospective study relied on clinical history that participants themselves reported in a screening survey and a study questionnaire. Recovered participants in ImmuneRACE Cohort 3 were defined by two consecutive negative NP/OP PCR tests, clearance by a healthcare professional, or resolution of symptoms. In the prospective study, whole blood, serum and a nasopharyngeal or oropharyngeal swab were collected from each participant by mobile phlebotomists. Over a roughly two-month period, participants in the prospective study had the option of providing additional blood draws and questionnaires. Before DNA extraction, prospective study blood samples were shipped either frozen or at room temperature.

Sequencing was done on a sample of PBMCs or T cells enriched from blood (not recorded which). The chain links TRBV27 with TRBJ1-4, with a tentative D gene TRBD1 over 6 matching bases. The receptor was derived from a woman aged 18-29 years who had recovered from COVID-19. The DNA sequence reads TGTGCCAGCAGTTCCTTACAGGGCACTAATGAAAAACTGTTTTTT. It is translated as CASSSLQGTNEKLFF.